This TCR beta chain was profiled in a study of blood T cell repertoires in COVID-19. Study background: Researchers got acute and convalescent COVID-19 samples from the United States, Italy and Spain. Nucleic acid was either cDNA or gDNA, and it came from T cells, B-cell-depleted T cells, or PBMCs.

Per the authors' pipeline: Estimation of nucleated cell counts relied on the amplification of reference gene primers. TCRdb keeps only in-frame clones here, not all; method: immunoSEQ multiplex PCR. The V and J calls and clone size were taken over from that table, and D and trimming were inferred from the DNA. The top ten hold roughly 2.5% of the sample, which has fewer than 250,000 clones, roughly 85% seen once. V lost 6 bases to trimming and J lost 4 bases, with 12 bases between them. The CDR3 extends over 13 amino acids. Germline V lookup: CDR1 SEHNR, CDR2 FQNEAQ (reference sequence). The chain combines TRBV7-9 with TRBJ1-1; no reliable D call. The TCR was taken from a woman aged 40 to 50 with active or convalescent COVID-19. The sequenced material came from peripheral blood. The CDR3 loop reads CASSPQARTEAFF. CDR3 DNA: TGTGCCAGCAGTCCTCAGGCCCGCACTGAAGCTTTCTTT. Full variable domain (missing parts from reference TRBV7-9 and TRBJ1-1): DTGVSQNPRHKITKRGQNVTFRCDPISEHNRLYWYRQTLGQGPEFLTYFQNEAQLEKSRLLSDRFSAERPKGSFSTLEIQRTEQGDSAMYLCASSPQARTEAFFGQGTRLTVV.